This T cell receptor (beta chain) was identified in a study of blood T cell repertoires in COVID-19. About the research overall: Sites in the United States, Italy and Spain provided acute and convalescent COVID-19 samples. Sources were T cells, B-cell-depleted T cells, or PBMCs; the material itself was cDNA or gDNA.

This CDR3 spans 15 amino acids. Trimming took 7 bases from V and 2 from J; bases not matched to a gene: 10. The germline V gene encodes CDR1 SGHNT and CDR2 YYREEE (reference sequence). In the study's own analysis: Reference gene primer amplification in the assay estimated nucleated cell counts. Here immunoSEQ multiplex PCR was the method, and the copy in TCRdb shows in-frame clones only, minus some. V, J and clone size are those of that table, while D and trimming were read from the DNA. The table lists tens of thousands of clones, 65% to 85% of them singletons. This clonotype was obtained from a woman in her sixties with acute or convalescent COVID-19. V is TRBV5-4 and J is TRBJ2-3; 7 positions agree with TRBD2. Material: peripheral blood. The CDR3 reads CASSPGRALTDTQYF. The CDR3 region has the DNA TGTGCCAGCTCCCCGGGGAGGGCCCTCACAGATACGCAGTATTTT.